This TCR beta chain was captured in a study of blood T cell repertoires in COVID-19. Study-level background: Whether acute or convalescent, the COVID-19 samples came from the United States, Italy and Spain.

All recovered Cohort 3 donors got two negative PCRs, got clearance, or saw symptom resolution. Clones were read by immunoSEQ multiplex PCR, and TCRdb kept only the in-frame ones, dropping some. The sample holds around 220,000 clones; roughly 89% are singletons and the top ten take about 6.6%. Specimen: PBMCs or T cells enriched from blood (not recorded which). This sequence was found in a woman aged 40 to 49 who had recovered from COVID-19.

This CDR3 reads CASSLQGHLHF. DNA for the CDR3: TGTGCCAGCAGCTTACAGGGACACCTCCACTTT. V usage is TRBV7-8 and J usage is TRBJ1-6; perhaps TRBD1 as D (6 bases). CDR1 is SGHVS, CDR2 FQNEAQ, per germline. The CDR3 runs to 11 residues. The V gene lost 2 bases and the J gene lost 15 bases, with 8 bases spanning the gap.